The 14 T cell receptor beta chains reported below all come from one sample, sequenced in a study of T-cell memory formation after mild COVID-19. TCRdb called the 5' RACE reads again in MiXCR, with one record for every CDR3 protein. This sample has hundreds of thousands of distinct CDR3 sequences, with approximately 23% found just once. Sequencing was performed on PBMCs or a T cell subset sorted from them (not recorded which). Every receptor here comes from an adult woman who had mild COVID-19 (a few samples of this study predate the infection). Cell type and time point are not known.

CDR3 in DNA: TGCGCCAGCAGACCTGCATTAGGGGGAATGTATGAAAAACTGTTTTTT. Encoded protein: CASRPALGGMYEKLFF. The chain couples TRBV5-1 to TRBJ1-4, with D perhaps matching TRBD1 (6 bases). The CDR3 is made up of 16 amino acids. CDR1 is SGHRS, CDR2 YFSETQ, per germline. V lost 5 bases and J lost 6, with 20 bases in between.

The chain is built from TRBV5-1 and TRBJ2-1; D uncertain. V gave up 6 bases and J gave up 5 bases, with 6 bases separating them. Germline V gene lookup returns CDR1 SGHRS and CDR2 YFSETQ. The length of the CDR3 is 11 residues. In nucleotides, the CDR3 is TGCGCCAGCATTGCCAACAATGAGCAGTTCTTC. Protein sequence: CASIANNEQFF.

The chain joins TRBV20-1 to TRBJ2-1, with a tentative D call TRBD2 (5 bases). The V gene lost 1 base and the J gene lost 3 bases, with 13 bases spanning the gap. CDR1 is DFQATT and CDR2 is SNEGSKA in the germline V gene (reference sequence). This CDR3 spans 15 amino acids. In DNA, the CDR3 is TGCAGTGCTAGAGGAGGCAGCGGAATCTACAATGAGCAGTTCTTC. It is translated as CSARGGSGIYNEQFF.

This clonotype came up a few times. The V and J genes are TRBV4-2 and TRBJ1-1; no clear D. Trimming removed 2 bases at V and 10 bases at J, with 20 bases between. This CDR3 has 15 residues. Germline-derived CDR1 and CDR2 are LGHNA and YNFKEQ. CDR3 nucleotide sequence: TGTGCCAGCAGCCAAACGGTGGGATCCCACACCGCAGCTTTCTTT. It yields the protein CASSQTVGSHTAAFF.

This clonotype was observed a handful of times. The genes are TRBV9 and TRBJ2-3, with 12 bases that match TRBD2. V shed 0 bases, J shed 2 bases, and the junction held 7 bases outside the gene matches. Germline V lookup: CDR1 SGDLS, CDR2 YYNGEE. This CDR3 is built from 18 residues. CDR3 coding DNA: TGTGCCAGCAGCGTAGCTACTGCTAGCGGGGGGGCCACAGATACGCAGTATTTT. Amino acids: CASSVATASGGATDTQYF.

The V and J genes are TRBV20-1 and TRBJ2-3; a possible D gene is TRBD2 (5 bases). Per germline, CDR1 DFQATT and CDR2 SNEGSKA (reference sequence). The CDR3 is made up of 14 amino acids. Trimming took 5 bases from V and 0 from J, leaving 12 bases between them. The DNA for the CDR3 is TGCAGTGCTCGAACCGGAGGCAGCACAGATACGCAGTATTTT. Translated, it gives CSARTGGSTDTQYF.

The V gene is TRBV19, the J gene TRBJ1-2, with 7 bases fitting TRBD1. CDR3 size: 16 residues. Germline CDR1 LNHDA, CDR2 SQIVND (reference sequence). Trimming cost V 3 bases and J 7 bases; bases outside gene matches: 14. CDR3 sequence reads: CASSIEDRTAGSGYTF. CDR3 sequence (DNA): TGTGCCAGTAGTATTGAGGACAGGACGGCCGGATCTGGCTACACCTTC.

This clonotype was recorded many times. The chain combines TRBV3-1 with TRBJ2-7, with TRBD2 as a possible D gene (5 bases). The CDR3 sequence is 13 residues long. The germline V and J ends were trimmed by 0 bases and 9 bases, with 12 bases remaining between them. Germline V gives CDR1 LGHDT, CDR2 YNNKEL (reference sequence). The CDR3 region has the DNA TGTGCCAGCAGCCAAGATGTAGAGGGAAGGCAGTACTTC. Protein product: CASSQDVEGRQYF.

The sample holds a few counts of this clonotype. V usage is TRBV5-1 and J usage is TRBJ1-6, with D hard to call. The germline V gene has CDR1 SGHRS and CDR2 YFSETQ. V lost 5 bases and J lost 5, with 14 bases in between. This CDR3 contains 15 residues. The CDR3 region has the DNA TGCGCCAGCAGTCCAGACTCTCCGGATAATTCACCCCTCCACTTT. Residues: CASSPDSPDNSPLHF.

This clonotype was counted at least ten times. The CDR3 nucleotides read TGTGCCAGCAGTATGGACAGGGGAGCCTACGAGCAGTACTTC. It encodes CASSMDRGAYEQYF. This chain uses TRBV25-1 with TRBJ2-7, with 9 bases identical to TRBD1. J gave up 2 bases and V 5 bases, and 4 bases lay outside the gene matches. This CDR3 is 14 amino acids long. CDR1 and CDR2 (germline): MGHDK, SYGVNS.

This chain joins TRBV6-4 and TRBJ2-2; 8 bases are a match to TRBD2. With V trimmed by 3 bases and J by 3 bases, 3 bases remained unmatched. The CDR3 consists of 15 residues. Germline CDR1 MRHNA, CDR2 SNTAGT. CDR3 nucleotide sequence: TGTGCCAGCAGTGAGGACGGGGGGGACACCGGGGAGCTGTTTTTT. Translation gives CASSEDGGDTGELFF.

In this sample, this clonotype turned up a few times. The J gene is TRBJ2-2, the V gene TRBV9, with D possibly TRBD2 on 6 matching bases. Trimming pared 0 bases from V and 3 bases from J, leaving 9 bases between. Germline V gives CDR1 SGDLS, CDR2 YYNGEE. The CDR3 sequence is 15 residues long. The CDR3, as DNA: TGTGCCAGCAGCGTAGTCAGCGGGTACACCGGGGAGCTGTTTTTT. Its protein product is CASSVVSGYTGELFF.

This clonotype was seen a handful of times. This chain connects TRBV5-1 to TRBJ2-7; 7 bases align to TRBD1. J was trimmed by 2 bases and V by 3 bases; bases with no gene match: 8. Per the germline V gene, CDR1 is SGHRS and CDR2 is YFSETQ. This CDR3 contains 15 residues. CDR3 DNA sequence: TGCGCCAGCAGCTCCCTAGGGACAGCCACCTACGAGCAGTACTTC. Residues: CASSSLGTATYEQYF.

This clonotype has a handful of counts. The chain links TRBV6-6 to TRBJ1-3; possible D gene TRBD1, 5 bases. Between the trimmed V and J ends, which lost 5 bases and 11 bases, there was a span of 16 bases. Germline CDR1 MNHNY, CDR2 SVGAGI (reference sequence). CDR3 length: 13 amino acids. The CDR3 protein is CASSTGLGFPIYF. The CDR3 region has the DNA TGTGCCAGCAGTACGGGACTTGGGTTCCCCATATATTTT.